The clone carrying this TCR beta chain was seen once. This record belongs to a study of blood T cell repertoires in COVID-19. As for the study in general: Spain, Italy and the United States supplied samples that represented acute and convalescent COVID-19. The cDNA or gDNA used as material had been derived from T cells, B-cell-depleted T cells, or PBMCs.

In the original analysis: Amplification with reference gene primers provided the estimates of nucleated cell counts. Profiled with immunoSEQ multiplex PCR; TCRdb holds only in-frame clones, not every one. That table furnishes V, J and clone size, whereas the DNA furnished D and trimming. In the table there are around 250,000 clones, 89% of which are singletons. Sequenced input: peripheral blood. The origin of this receptor is a woman in her thirties or forties who had recovered from COVID-19.

The CDR3 here is CASSLSPGGGYSPLHF. CDR3 in DNA: TGTGCCAGCAGCTTAAGCCCCGGCGGGGGCTATTCACCCCTCCACTTT. The V gene is TRBV7-2, the J gene TRBJ1-6; D may be TRBD1 (6 bases). V was shortened by 2 bases and J by 8 bases, with 16 bases between the two germline ends. This CDR3 region has 16 residues. CDR1 SGHTA and CDR2 FQGNSA come from the germline V gene. Combining the CDR3 with reference TRBV7-2 and TRBJ1-6 gives the whole variable domain GAGVSQSPSNKVTEKGKDVELRCDPISGHTALYWYRQSLGQGLEFLIYFQGNSAPDKSGLPSDRFSAERTGGSVSTLTIQRTQQEDSAVYLCASSLSPGGGYSPLHFGNGTRLTVT.